This T cell receptor (beta chain) was identified during a study of blood T cell repertoires in COVID-19. Across the study: Some COVID-19 samples were acute and others convalescent; all came from the United States, Italy and Spain. T cells, B-cell-depleted T cells, or PBMCs supplied cDNA or gDNA.

Under the authors' procedure: The assay estimated nucleated cells by amplifying reference gene primers. Data came from immunoSEQ multiplex PCR; TCRdb stores just in-frame clones and leaves some out. V, J and clone size derive from that table, while D and trimming were established from the DNA sequence. The data contain 250,000 to 300,000 clones, approximately 85% of them singletons. Germline V lookup: CDR1 MNHEY, CDR2 SMNVEV (reference sequence). The CDR3 totals 14 residues. Deletions cut 5 bases from V and 10 bases from J, with 15 bases between. This chain uses TRBV27 with TRBJ1-6; D is uncertain. The source is a woman aged 30 to 39 with acute or convalescent COVID-19. The material sequenced was peripheral blood. The CDR3 spells CASSPTLSGSPLHF. The CDR3 DNA reads TGTGCCAGCAGTCCTACCCTGTCCGGGTCACCCCTCCACTTT.